One sample yielded the 27 T cell receptor beta chains listed below, sequenced in a study of blood T cells in healthy people across ages. Using a J-beta primer mix together with a sample-barcoded 5' primer, a second PCR was run for about 7 to 12 cycles. TCRdb recomputed calls from the 5' RACE reads with MiXCR, one row per CDR3 protein. The table has 650,000 to 950,000 distinct CDR3 sequences, more than 40% seen once. The material sequenced was blood. The origin of the receptors is a man aged 55 to 70 in good health.

The chain has TRBV12-3 or TRBV12-4 and TRBJ2-2, with TRBD1 identical over 7 bases. The J segment lost 0 bases and the V segment lost 8 bases, leaving 6 bases of the junction unmatched. There are 15 residues in the CDR3. The CDR3 loop reads CASRPGTANTGELFF. The CDR3, as DNA: TGTGCCAGCCGTCCCGGGACAGCGAACACCGGGGAGCTGTTTTTT.

The CDR3 loop is CASSPPTGGGGIAKNIQYF. CDR3 DNA sequence: TGCGCCAGCAGCCCACCGACAGGGGGAGGGGGCATAGCCAAAAACATTCAGTACTTC. This chain joins TRBV5-1 and TRBJ2-7; 9 nucleotides line up with TRBD1. The closer fit of TRBJ2-4 to the DNA end suggests the J call may be wrong. The germline gives CDR1 SGHRS, CDR2 YFSETQ. CDR3 length: 19 residues.

The chain carries TRBV7-2 and TRBJ2-7, with 7 bases matching TRBD1. Trimming removed 5 bases from V and 1 base from J; junction bases left unmatched: 5. The CDR3 has 14 residues. CDR1 SGHTA and CDR2 FQGNSA come from the germline V gene. The CDR3 DNA is TGTGCCAGCAGCGGTGACAGGGTATCCTACGAGCAGTACTTC. Protein sequence: CASSGDRVSYEQYF.

This clonotype was detected only a few times. The chain couples TRBV7-2 to TRBJ2-3; no definite D call. The V end lost 4 bases, the J end lost 3 bases, and 11 bases lay between the germline ends. The CDR3 has 14 residues. Germline values: CDR1 SGHTA, CDR2 FQGNSA. CDR3 bases: TGTGCCAGCAGCTCTGGACGGAGTACAGATACGCAGTATTTT. Its translation is CASSSGRSTDTQYF.

This clonotype was found a few times. The chain carries TRBV6-2 or TRBV6-3 and TRBJ1-6; D is uncertain. The length of the CDR3 is 15 residues. The germline gives CDR1 MNHEY, CDR2 SVGEGT. The ends were cut back, 5 bases at V and 5 bases at J, with 13 bases in the middle. DNA of the CDR3: TGTGCCAGCAGTCGCGATAGAACCAATAATTCACCCCTCCACTTT. Translated, it gives CASSRDRTNNSPLHF.

This clonotype was counted between two and nine times. The chain combines TRBV5-1 with TRBJ2-7, with 10 bases lining up with TRBD1. The length of the CDR3 is 14 residues. V lost 4 bases and J lost 5; bases outside the gene matches: 6. CDR1 is SGHRS and CDR2 is YFSETQ in the germline V gene. This chain's CDR3 is CASSHRDRGDEQYF. CDR3 DNA sequence: TGCGCCAGCAGCCACCGGGACAGGGGTGACGAGCAGTACTTC.

The chain carries TRBV4-1 and TRBJ2-1; a possible D gene is TRBD1 (6 bases). V was trimmed by 4 bases and J by 2 bases, leaving 15 bases between them. Per the germline V gene, CDR1 is MGHRA and CDR2 is YSYEKL. This CDR3 is built from 16 residues. The CDR3 nucleotides are TGCGCCAGCAGCCGCCAACAGGGTACGCCCTACAATGAGCAGTTCTTC. It specifies CASSRQQGTPYNEQFF.

For the CDR3, the DNA is TGTGCCATCAGGGGGTTCGGGGGCAATGAGCAGTTCTTC. Its translation is CAIRGFGGNEQFF. The chain employs TRBV10-3 and TRBJ2-1; tentatively, D is TRBD2 (6 bases). Trimming took off 6 bases at V and 6 bases at J, with 12 bases between the two ends. Germline CDR1 and CDR2: ENHRY and SYGVKD. The CDR3 length is 13 residues.

The V gene is TRBV6-2 or TRBV6-3, the J gene TRBJ1-1, with TRBD1 identical over 10 bases. Germline V gives CDR1 MNHEY, CDR2 SVGEGT. The CDR3 spans 19 residues. The junction had 20 bases not matched to a gene; V was cut back by 8 bases and J by 2 bases. The CDR3 region is CASGRPGQGTFGDNTEAFF. For the CDR3, the DNA is TGTGCCAGCGGCCGGCCGGGACAGGGGACGTTCGGGGACAACACTGAAGCTTTCTTT.

The chain recombines TRBV27 with TRBJ2-7; 12 bases line up with TRBD2. CDR3 length: 15 residues. From germline, CDR1 is MNHEY and CDR2 SMNVEV (reference sequence). The trim removed 5 bases at V and 6 bases at J, leaving 8 bases unmatched. The CDR3 bases are TGTGCCAGCAGTCTGACTAGCGGGGGTAATCGCGAGCAGTACTTC. It yields the protein CASSLTSGGNREQYF.

The chain couples TRBV6-4 to TRBJ2-7, with D perhaps TRBD2 (6 bases). V gave up 2 bases and J gave up 2 bases, with 7 bases separating them. CDR3 length: 13 amino acids. Germline assignment: CDR1 MRHNA and CDR2 SNTAGT. DNA of the CDR3: TGTGCCAGCAGTGACGCGGGACCCTACGAGCAGTACTTC. This translates into CASSDAGPYEQYF.

The chain employs TRBV20-1 and TRBJ1-4, with a tentative D call TRBD1 (6 bases). Trimming pared 6 bases from V and 4 bases from J, leaving 15 bases between. This CDR3 has 14 amino acids. Germline CDR1 is DFQATT and CDR2 is SNEGSKA (reference sequence). The DNA for the CDR3 is TGCAGTGCGAAGGCCGGGACAATTAATGAAAAACTGTTTTTT. Amino acids: CSAKAGTINEKLFF.

This clonotype was seen only a few times. The chain has TRBV27 and TRBJ1-6; D unresolved. The V end lost 5 bases, the J end lost 7 bases, and 15 bases lay between the germline ends. Germline assignment: CDR1 MNHEY and CDR2 SMNVEV (reference sequence). The CDR3 is 15 amino acids. As DNA, the CDR3 is TGTGCCAGCAGTATTTTTGTGGACGGCAATTCACCCCTCCACTTT. It encodes CASSIFVDGNSPLHF.

This rearrangement joins TRBV5-6 to TRBJ1-6, with D maybe TRBD1 (5 bases). The V and J ends lost 5 bases and 2 bases respectively, with 20 bases between them. Germline values: CDR1 SGHDT, CDR2 YYEEEE. This CDR3 has 18 amino acids. The CDR3 reads CASSQWAGGSAYNSPLHF. CDR3 coding DNA: TGTGCCAGCAGTCAATGGGCGGGGGGGTCAGCCTATAATTCACCCCTCCACTTT.

This rearrangement joins TRBV20-1 to TRBJ1-1, with D possibly TRBD1 on 5 matching bases. Germline lookup yields CDR1 DFQATT and CDR2 SNEGSKA (reference sequence). This CDR3 contains 13 residues. Between the trimmed V and J ends, which lost 6 bases and 1 base, there was a span of 12 bases. The CDR3 DNA reads TGCAGTGCGAGTCGGGGGGGGAACACTGAAGCTTTCTTT. Translation gives CSASRGGNTEAFF.

The rearrangement uses TRBV7-2 and TRBJ1-6; D gene ambiguous. Germline V gene sequence: CDR1 SGHTA, CDR2 FQGNSA. Trimming shortened V by 2 bases and J by 11 bases, and 13 bases separated the two germline ends. This CDR3 has 14 residues. CDR3 in DNA: TGTGCCAGCAGCTTAAGTACGCAGTCTGCACCCCTCCACTTT. It translates to CASSLSTQSAPLHF. Full variable domain (remainder filled in from reference TRBV7-2 and TRBJ1-6): GAGVSQSPSNKVTEKGKDVELRCDPISGHTALYWYRQSLGQGLEFLIYFQGNSAPDKSGLPSDRFSAERTGGSVSTLTIQRTQQEDSAVYLCASSLSTQSAPLHFGNGTRLTVT.

V and J are TRBV6-6 and TRBJ1-6; 7 nucleotides agree with TRBD1. After removal of 6 bases from V and 5 bases from J, the junction contained 7 bases not matched to a gene. From germline, CDR1 is MNHNY and CDR2 SVGAGI (reference sequence). The CDR3 sequence is 15 residues long. CDR3 nucleotides: TGTGCCAGCAGGAAGACGGACAGGAATAATTCACCCCTCCACTTT. Encoded protein: CASRKTDRNNSPLHF.

This clonotype came up a few times. The chain carries TRBV24-1 and TRBJ2-1; no clear D gene. The CDR3 spans 12 residues. Germline loops: CDR1 KGHDR, CDR2 SFDVKD. The V and J ends lost 4 bases and 9 bases respectively, with 9 bases between them. The CDR3 nucleotides are TGTGCCACCAGTGACTCTAGACGTGAGCAGTTCTTC. It translates to CATSDSRREQFF.

DNA for the CDR3: TGTGCCAGCAGTGAACTCGGACAGGGGAGTTCCTACGAGCAGTACTTC. It encodes CASSELGQGSSYEQYF. The chain uses TRBV6-2 or TRBV6-3 and TRBJ2-7; the match to TRBD1 covers 9 bases. The CDR3 has 16 residues. The V and J ends lost 5 bases and 1 base, in that order; junction bases with no gene match: 9. CDR1 and CDR2 from the germline V gene are MNHEY and SVGEGT.

This clonotype appeared a few times. The chain employs TRBV4-1 and TRBJ2-1; D is perhaps TRBD2 (5 bases). Germline-derived CDR1 and CDR2 are MGHRA and YSYEKL. The CDR3 sequence is 12 residues long. V was clipped by 0 bases and J by 9 bases, with 6 bases between them. CDR3 sequence: CASSQDRGEQFF. The CDR3 nucleotides read TGCGCCAGCAGCCAAGATCGGGGTGAGCAGTTCTTC.

Points on this clonotype: A much larger clone sits a single nucleotide away, making a read error possible. This rearrangement joins TRBV20-1 to TRBJ2-7; weak D call: TRBD1 (6 bases). The germline CDR1 and CDR2 sequences are DFQATT and SNEGSKA (reference sequence). The CDR3 runs to 11 residues. The V gene lost 7 bases and the J gene lost 10 bases, with 17 bases spanning the gap. CDR3 coding DNA: TGCAGTGGACAGGACCAAGAGGCCCAGTACTTC. Protein sequence: CSGQDQEAQYF.

The gene calls are TRBV30 and TRBJ2-7; 10 nucleotides line up with TRBD1. CDR1 is GTSNPN, CDR2 SVGIG, per germline (reference sequence). The J segment lost 3 bases and the V segment lost 5 bases, leaving 4 bases of the junction unmatched. The CDR3 extends over 13 amino acids. The CDR3 DNA reads TGTGCCTGGGGACAGGGGGTGGACTACGAGCAGTACTTC. This encodes CAWGQGVDYEQYF.

This clonotype was counted a few times. The chain links TRBV5-1 to TRBJ2-7; 7 bases agree with TRBD1. Germline values: CDR1 SGHRS, CDR2 YFSETQ. CDR3 length equals 14 residues. The V and J ends lost 4 bases and 4 bases, in that order; junction bases with no gene match: 8. The CDR3 coding sequence is TGCGCCAGCAGCATACAGGGGACGGCGTACGAGCAGTACTTC. This encodes CASSIQGTAYEQYF.

The rearrangement uses TRBV2 and TRBJ2-1; 7 bases are a match to TRBD1. With 8 bases clipped from V and 2 bases from J, the junction kept 6 bases outside the gene matches. Germline values: CDR1 SNHLY, CDR2 FYNNEI. The CDR3 covers 14 residues. For the CDR3, the DNA is TGTGCCAGCCTGGGGGACAGCGCCTACAATGAGCAGTTCTTC. Amino acid sequence: CASLGDSAYNEQFF.

J is TRBJ2-5 and V is TRBV7-9; no definite D call. The CDR3 consists of 16 residues. Germline-derived CDR1 and CDR2 are SEHNR and FQNEAQ (reference sequence). With 1 base removed from V and 5 bases from J, the gap between germline ends came to 17 bases. The chain's CDR3 is CASSLGAQGRYETQYF. CDR3 DNA: TGTGCCAGCAGCTTAGGGGCCCAAGGGCGATACGAGACCCAGTACTTC.

This clonotype was counted between two and nine times. V gene TRBV7-2 combines with J gene TRBJ2-5, with 7 bases identical to TRBD1. There are 14 residues in the CDR3. The V gene end was trimmed by 4 bases and the J gene end by 0 bases; junction bases not matched to a gene: 2. Germline V gene lookup returns CDR1 SGHTA and CDR2 FQGNSA. This CDR3 is CASSWTGYQETQYF. DNA for the CDR3: TGTGCCAGCAGCTGGACAGGTTACCAAGAGACCCAGTACTTC. Variable domain in full (rest from reference TRBV7-2 and TRBJ2-5): GAGVSQSPSNKVTEKGKDVELRCDPISGHTALYWYRQSLGQGLEFLIYFQGNSAPDKSGLPSDRFSAERTGGSVSTLTIQRTQQEDSAVYLCASSWTGYQETQYFGPGTRLLVL.

In its sample, this clonotype was seen a few times. Written as DNA, the CDR3 is TGTGCCAGCAGGACAGGGGGCTTTTCACCCCTCCACTTT. Protein sequence: CASRTGGFSPLHF. This chain uses TRBV27 with TRBJ1-6; 10 positions agree with TRBD1. The CDR3 loop spans 13 amino acids. V shed 6 bases and J 9 bases; nucleotides not matched to a gene: 2. Per the germline V gene, CDR1 is MNHEY and CDR2 is SMNVEV (reference sequence).